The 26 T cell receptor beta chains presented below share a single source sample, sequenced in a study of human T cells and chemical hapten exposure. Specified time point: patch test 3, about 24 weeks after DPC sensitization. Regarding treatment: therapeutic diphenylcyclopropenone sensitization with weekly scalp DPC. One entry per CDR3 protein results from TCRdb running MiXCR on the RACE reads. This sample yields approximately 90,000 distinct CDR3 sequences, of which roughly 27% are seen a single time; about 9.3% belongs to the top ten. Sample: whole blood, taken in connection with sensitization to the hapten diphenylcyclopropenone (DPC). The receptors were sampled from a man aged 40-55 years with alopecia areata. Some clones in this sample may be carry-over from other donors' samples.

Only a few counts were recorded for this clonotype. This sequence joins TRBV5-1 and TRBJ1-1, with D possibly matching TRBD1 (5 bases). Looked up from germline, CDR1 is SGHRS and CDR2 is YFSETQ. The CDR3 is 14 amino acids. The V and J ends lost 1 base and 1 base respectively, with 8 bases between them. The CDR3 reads CASSLTGPNTEAFF. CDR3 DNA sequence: TGCGCCAGCAGCTTGACAGGTCCGAACACTGAAGCTTTCTTT.

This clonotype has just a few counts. CDR3 DNA sequence: TGCAGTGCAACCGGACAGGGCGCCTATAATTCACCCCTCCACTTT. The encoded protein is CSATGQGAYNSPLHF. The chain is built from TRBV20-1 and TRBJ1-6; 8 bases are shared with TRBD1. The CDR3 is 15 residues long. V dropped 6 bases and J dropped 2; count of bases not matched to a gene: 6. Germline CDR1 reads DFQATT; CDR2 reads SNEGSKA (reference sequence).

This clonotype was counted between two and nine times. The CDR3 region is CASSLWSGGYNEQFF. DNA of the CDR3: TGTGCCAGCAGTTTATGGTCGGGAGGCTACAATGAGCAGTTCTTC. The chain couples TRBV28 to TRBJ2-1, with TRBD2 matching 7 bases. Germline-derived CDR1 and CDR2 are MDHEN and SYDVKM. V was clipped by 0 bases and J by 3 bases; unmatched bases: 2. There are 15 residues in the CDR3.

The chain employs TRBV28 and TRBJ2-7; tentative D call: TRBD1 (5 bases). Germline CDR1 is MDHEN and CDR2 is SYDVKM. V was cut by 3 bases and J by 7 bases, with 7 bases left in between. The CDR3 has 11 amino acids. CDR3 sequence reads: CASSFRGEQYF. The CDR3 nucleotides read TGTGCCAGCAGTTTTAGGGGAGAGCAGTACTTC.

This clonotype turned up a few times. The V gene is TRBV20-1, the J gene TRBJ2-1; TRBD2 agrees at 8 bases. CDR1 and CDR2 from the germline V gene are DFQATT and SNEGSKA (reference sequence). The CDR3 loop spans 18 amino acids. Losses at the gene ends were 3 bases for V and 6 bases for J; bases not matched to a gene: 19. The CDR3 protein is CSARGPGTRSTGVNEQFF. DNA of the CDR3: TGCAGTGCTAGGGGGCCCGGGACTAGATCTACCGGGGTCAATGAGCAGTTCTTC.

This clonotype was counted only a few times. CDR3 protein: CASSLERDGSSYEQYF. The DNA for the CDR3 is TGTGCCAGCAGCTTAGAACGGGACGGTAGCTCCTACGAGCAGTACTTC. This chain uses TRBV7-6 with TRBJ2-7, with D perhaps matching TRBD1 or TRBD2 (5 bases each). Trimming pared 1 base from V and 0 bases from J, leaving 13 bases between. The germline V gene encodes CDR1 SGHVS and CDR2 FNYEAQ. The CDR3 runs to 16 residues.

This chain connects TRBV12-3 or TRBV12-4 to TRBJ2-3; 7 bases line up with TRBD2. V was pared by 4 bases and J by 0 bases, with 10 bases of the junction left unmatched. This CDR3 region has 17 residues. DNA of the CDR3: TGTGCCAGCAGTTCAGAGGTTAGCGGGCCTAGCACAGATACGCAGTATTTT. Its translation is CASSSEVSGPSTDTQYF.

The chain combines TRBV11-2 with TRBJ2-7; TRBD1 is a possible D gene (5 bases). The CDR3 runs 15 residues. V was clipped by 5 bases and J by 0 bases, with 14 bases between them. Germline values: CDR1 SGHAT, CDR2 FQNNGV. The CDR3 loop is CASSPTGRDSYEQYF. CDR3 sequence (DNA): TGTGCCAGCAGCCCTACGGGCAGGGACTCCTACGAGCAGTACTTC.

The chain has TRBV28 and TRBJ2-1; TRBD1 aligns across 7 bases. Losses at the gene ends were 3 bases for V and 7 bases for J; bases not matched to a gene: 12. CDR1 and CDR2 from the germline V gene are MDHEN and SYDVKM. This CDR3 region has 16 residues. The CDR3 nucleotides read TGTGCCAGCAGTTTCACCGGGACAGAGGGCACGAATGAGCAGTTCTTC. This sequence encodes CASSFTGTEGTNEQFF.

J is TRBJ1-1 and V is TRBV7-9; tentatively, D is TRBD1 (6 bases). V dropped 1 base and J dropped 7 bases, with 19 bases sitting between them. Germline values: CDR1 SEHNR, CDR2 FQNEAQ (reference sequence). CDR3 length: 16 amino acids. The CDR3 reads CASSLVRGRGDVEAFF. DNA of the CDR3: TGTGCCAGCAGCTTAGTACGGGGCAGGGGTGATGTTGAAGCTTTCTTT. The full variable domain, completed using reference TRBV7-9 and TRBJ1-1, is DTGVSQNPRHKITKRGQNVTFRCDPISEHNRLYWYRQTLGQGPEFLTYFQNEAQLEKSRLLSDRFSAERPKGSFSTLEIQRTEQGDSAMYLCASSLVRGRGDVEAFFGQGTRLTVV.

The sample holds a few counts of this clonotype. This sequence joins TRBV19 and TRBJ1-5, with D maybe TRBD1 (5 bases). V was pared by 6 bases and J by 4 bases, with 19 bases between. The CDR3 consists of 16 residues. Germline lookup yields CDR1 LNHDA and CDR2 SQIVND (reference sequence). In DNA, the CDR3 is TGTGCCAGTAGAACCTTTCCGGGGGTCGGAAATCAGCCCCAGCATTTT. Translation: CASRTFPGVGNQPQHF.

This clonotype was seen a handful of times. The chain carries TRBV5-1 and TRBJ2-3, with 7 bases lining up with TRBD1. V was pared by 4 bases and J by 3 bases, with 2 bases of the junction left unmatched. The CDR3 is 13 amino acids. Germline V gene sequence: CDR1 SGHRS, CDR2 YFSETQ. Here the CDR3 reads CASSMTGTDTQYF. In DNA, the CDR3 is TGCGCCAGCAGCATGACAGGGACAGATACGCAGTATTTT.

The CDR3 sequence: CASSGGQGDMETQYF. Here the CDR3 DNA reads TGCGCCAGCAGTGGTGGACAGGGGGATATGGAGACCCAGTACTTC. The chain links TRBV5-1 to TRBJ2-5; 10 bases are shared with TRBD1. V gave up 5 bases and J gave up 5 bases; unmatched junction bases: 9. Germline CDR1 SGHRS, CDR2 YFSETQ. The CDR3 contains 15 residues. Together with reference TRBV5-1 and TRBJ2-5, the CDR3 gives the full variable domain: KAGVTQTPRYLIKTRGQQVTLSCSPISGHRSVSWYQQTPGQGLQFLFEYFSETQRNKGNFPGRFSGRQFSNSRSEMNVSTLELGDSALYLCASSGGQGDMETQYFGPGTRLLVL.

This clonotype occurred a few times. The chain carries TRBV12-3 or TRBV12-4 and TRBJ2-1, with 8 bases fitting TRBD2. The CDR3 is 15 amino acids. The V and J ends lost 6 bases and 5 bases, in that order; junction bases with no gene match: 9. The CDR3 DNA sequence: TGTGCCAGCAGAGGCGGGACTAGTGGGGACAATGAGCAGTTCTTC. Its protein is CASRGGTSGDNEQFF.

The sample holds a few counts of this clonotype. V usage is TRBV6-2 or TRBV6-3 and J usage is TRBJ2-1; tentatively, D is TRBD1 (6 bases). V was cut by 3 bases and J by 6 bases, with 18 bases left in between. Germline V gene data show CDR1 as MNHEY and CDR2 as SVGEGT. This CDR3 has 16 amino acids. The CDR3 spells CASSYPGQSISNEQFF. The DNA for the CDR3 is TGTGCCAGCAGTTATCCCGGACAGTCCATATCCAATGAGCAGTTCTTC.

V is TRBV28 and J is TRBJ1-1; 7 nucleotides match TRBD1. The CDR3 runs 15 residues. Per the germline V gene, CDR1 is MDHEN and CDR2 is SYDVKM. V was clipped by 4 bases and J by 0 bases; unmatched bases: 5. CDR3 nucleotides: TGTGCCAGCAGTTACAGGGGAGTCATGAACACTGAAGCTTTCTTT. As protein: CASSYRGVMNTEAFF.

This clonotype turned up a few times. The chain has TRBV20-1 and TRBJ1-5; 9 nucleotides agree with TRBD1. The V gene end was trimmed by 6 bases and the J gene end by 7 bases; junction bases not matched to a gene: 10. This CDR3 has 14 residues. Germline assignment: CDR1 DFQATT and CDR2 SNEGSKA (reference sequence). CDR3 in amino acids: CSAPPGTGRQPQHF. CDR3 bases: TGCAGTGCCCCGCCCGGGACAGGGAGACAGCCCCAGCATTTT.

The DNA for the CDR3 is TGTGCCAGCAGGCTCGAGTTGAACACTGAAGCTTTCTTT. Amino acids: CASRLELNTEAFF. The chain couples TRBV6-5 to TRBJ1-1; D is ambiguous. The V gene lost 6 bases and the J gene lost 0 bases, with 8 bases spanning the gap. CDR1 MNHEY and CDR2 SVGAGI come from the germline V gene. This CDR3 is built from 13 residues.

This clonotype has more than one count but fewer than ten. The CDR3 DNA sequence: TGTGCCAGCAGTTTACCCCTGGCCGGGACTAGCGGGAGGGCAGCCTACAATGAGCAGTTCTTC. It translates to CASSLPLAGTSGRAAYNEQFF. The rearrangement joins TRBV12-3 or TRBV12-4 to TRBJ2-1; 16 bases match TRBD2. The CDR3 covers 21 residues. V gave up 2 bases and J gave up 2 bases; unmatched junction bases: 12.

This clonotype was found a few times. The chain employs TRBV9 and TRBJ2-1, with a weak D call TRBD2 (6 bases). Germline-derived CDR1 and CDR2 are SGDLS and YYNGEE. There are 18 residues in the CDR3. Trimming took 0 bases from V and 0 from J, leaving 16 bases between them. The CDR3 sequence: CASSVVPLADSSYNEQFF. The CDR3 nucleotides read TGTGCCAGCAGCGTAGTCCCATTAGCGGATTCCTCCTACAATGAGCAGTTCTTC.

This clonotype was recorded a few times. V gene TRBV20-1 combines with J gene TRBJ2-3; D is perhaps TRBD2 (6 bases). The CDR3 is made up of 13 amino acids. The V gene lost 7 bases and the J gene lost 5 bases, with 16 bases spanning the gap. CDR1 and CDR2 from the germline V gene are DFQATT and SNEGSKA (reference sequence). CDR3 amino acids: CSGVGGKVDTQYF. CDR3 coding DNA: TGCAGTGGAGTAGGCGGGAAGGTAGATACGCAGTATTTT.

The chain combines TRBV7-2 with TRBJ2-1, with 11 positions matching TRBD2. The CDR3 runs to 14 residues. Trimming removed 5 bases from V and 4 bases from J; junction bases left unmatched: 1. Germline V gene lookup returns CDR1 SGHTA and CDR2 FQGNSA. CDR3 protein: CASSPSGRYNEQFF. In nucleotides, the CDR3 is TGTGCCAGCAGCCCTAGCGGGAGGTACAATGAGCAGTTCTTC.

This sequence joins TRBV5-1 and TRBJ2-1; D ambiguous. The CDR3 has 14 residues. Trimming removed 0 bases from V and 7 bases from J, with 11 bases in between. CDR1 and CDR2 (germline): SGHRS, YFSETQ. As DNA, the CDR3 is TGCGCCAGCAGCTTGGCCGTCAGCCAGAATGAGCAGTTCTTC. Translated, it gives CASSLAVSQNEQFF. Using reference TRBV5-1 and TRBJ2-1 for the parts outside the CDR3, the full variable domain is KAGVTQTPRYLIKTRGQQVTLSCSPISGHRSVSWYQQTPGQGLQFLFEYFSETQRNKGNFPGRFSGRQFSNSRSEMNVSTLELGDSALYLCASSLAVSQNEQFFGPGTRLTVL.

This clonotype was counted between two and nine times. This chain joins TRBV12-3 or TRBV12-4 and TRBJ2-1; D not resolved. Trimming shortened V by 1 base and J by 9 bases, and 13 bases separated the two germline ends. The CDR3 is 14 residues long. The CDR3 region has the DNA TGTGCCAGCAGTTTAGGAAAAGCCATAGTTGAGCAGTTCTTC. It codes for CASSLGKAIVEQFF.

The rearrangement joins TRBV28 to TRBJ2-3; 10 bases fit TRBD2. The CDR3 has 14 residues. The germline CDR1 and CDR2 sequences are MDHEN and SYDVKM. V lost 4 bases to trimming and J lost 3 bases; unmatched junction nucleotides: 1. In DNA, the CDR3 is TGTGCCAGCAGTTCAGCGGGAGGGACAGATACGCAGTATTTT. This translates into CASSSAGGTDTQYF.

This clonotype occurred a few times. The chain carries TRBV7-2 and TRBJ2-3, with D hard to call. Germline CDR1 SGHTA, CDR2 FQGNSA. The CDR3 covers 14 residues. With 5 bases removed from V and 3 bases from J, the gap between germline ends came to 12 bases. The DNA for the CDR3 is TGTGCCAGCAGCCAAACAACATCAACAGATACGCAGTATTTT. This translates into CASSQTTSTDTQYF.